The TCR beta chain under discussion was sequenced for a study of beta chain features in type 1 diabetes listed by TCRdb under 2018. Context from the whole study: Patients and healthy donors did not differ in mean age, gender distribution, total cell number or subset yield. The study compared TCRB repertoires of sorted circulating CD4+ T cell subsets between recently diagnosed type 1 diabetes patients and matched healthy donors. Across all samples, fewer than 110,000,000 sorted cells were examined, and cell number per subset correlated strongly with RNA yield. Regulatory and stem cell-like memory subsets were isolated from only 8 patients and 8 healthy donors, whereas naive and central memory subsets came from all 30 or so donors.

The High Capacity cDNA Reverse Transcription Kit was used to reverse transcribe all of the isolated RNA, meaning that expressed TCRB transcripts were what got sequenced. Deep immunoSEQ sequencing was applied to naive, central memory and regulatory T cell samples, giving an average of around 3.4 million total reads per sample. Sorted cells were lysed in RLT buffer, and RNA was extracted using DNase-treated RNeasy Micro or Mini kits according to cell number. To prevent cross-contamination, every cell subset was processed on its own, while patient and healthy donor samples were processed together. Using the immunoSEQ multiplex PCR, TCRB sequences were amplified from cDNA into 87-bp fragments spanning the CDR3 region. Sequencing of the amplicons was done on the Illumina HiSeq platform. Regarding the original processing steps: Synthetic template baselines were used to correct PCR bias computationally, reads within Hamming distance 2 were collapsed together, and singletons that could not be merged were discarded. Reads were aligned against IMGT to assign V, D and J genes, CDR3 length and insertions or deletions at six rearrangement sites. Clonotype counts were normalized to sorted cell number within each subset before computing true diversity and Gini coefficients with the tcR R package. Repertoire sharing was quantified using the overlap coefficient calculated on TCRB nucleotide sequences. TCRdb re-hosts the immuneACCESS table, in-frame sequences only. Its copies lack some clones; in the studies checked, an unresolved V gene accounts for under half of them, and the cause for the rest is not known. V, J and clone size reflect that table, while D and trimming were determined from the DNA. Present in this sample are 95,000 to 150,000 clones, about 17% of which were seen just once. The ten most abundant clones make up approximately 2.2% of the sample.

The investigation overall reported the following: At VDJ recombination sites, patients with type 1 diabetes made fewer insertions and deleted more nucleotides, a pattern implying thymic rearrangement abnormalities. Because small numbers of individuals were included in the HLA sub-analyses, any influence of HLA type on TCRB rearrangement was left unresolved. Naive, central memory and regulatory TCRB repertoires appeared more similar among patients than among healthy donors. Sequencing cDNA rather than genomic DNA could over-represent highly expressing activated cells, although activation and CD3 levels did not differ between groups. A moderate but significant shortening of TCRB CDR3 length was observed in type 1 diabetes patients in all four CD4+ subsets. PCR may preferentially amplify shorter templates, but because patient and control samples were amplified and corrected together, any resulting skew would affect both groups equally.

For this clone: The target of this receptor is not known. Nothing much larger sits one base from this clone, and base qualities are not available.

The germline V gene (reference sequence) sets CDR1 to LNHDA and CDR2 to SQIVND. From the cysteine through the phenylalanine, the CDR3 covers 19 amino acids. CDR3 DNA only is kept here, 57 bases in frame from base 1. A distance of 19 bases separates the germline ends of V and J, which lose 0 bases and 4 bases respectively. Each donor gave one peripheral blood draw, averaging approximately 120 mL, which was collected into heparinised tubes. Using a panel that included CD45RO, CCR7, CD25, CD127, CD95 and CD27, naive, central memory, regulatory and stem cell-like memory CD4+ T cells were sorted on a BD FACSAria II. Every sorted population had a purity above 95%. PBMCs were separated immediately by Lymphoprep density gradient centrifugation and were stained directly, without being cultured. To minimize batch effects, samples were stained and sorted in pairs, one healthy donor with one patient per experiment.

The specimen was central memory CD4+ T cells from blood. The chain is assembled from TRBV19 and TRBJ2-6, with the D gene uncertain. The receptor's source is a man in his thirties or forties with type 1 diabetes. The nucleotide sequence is TGTGCCAGTAGTATAGAAGCGTACTCCCTGTTAGGAGGGGCCAACGTCCTGACTTTC. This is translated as CASSIEAYSLLGGANVLTF.